This T cell receptor beta chain was obtained from a study of T cell responses to AZD1222 COVID-19 vaccine. The length of the CDR3 is 14 residues. Germline loops: CDR1 DFQATT, CDR2 SNEGSKA (reference sequence). The V end was cut by 3 bases, the J end by 1 base, with 7 bases between. Whole-study findings and limits: Females made up more of the donors, who were largely white British, and clonal diversity may have come out too low.

Turning to this clone: Its antigen is not known.

Assay used: immunoSEQ multiplex PCR; TCRdb lists only in-frame clones, some missing. The sample records under 50,000 clones, 80% to 90% being singletons. The clonotype comes from an adult who received the AZD1222 COVID-19 vaccine. The starting material was peripheral blood, obtained 28 days after the second AZD1222 dose. This chain links TRBV20-1 with TRBJ2-6, with D possibly TRBD2 on 6 matching bases. CDR3 sequence reads: CSASRESGANVLTF. Here the CDR3 DNA reads TGCAGTGCTAGTCGGGAGTCTGGGGCCAACGTCCTGACTTTC.